The 4 T cell receptor beta chains below come from one sample, sequenced in a study of response to subunit inactivated influenza vaccine. MiXCR was run by TCRdb on the RT-PCR reads, yielding one entry per CDR3 protein. The data show approximately 530,000 distinct CDR3 sequences, about 8% seen once. Sequences were derived from PBMCs from blood, sampled around 2 years after vaccination. The receptors were sampled from a man in his fifties or sixties who received an inactivated influenza vaccine.

The chain combines TRBV9 with TRBJ2-1, with 8 bases matching TRBD2. CDR1 and CDR2 from the germline V gene are SGDLS and YYNGEE. The junction had 9 bases not matched to a gene; V was cut back by 3 bases and J by 4 bases. This CDR3 spans 16 amino acids. This chain's CDR3 is CASSEASGRIYNEQFF. CDR3 bases: TGTGCCAGCAGCGAGGCTAGCGGGCGGATATACAATGAGCAGTTCTTC.

The table lists this clonotype with many counts. V is TRBV3-1 and J is TRBJ2-7; D perhaps matches TRBD1 (6 bases). The ends were cut back, 0 bases at V and 1 base at J, with 16 bases in the middle. The CDR3 has 17 residues. CDR1 and CDR2 (germline): LGHDT, YNNKEL (reference sequence). The CDR3 spells CASSQDLLAGVSYEQYF. The CDR3 DNA follows: TGTGCCAGCAGCCAAGATCTCTTGGCAGGGGTGTCCTACGAGCAGTACTTC.

The V and J genes are TRBV12-3 or TRBV12-4 and TRBJ2-7, with a weak D call TRBD2 (5 bases). The CDR3 length is 15 residues. Trimming cost V 3 bases and J 6 bases, with 18 bases left between them. CDR3 bases: TGTGCCAGCAGTTTCGGAGGTCTTCTCGGCGCCGAGCAGTACTTC. Translated, it gives CASSFGGLLGAEQYF.

This chain links TRBV6-5 with TRBJ2-7; D unclear. Germline loops: CDR1 MNHEY, CDR2 SVGAGI. With 2 bases removed from V and 4 bases from J, the gap between germline ends came to 9 bases. The CDR3 spans 13 residues. The DNA of the CDR3 is TGTGCCAGCAGTTACGCGAGAGGATACGAGCAGTACTTC. This sequence encodes CASSYARGYEQYF.